A selection of T cell receptor beta chains follows, all from one sample in a study of shared clonotypes between healthy human individuals. Profiled with immunoSEQ multiplex PCR; TCRdb holds only in-frame clones, not every one. The sample lists approximately 590,000 clones, roughly 96% occurring once. Material for sequencing was naive CD8+ T cells sorted from blood. Receptor source: a woman in her twenties or thirties in good health. The CDR3 runs from the conserved cysteine through the conserved F or W. D genes are given only for firm matches. Not every row has a clone size; where given, it reads once, few, many or a size class.

clone size: -; J gene: TRBJ2-3; D gene: TRBD1; V gene: TRBV28; CDR3 protein: CASSFGTGSTDTQYF; CDR3 DNA: TGTGCCAGCAGTTTTGGGACAGGGAGCACAGATACGCAGTATTTT
clone size: -; J gene: TRBJ2-7; D gene: TRBD1; V gene: TRBV4-1; CDR3 protein: CASSQTQGTYEQYF; CDR3 DNA: TGCGCCAGCAGCCAAACACAGGGGACCTACGAGCAGTACTTC
clone size: -; J gene: TRBJ2-1; D gene: TRBD2; V gene: TRBV7-9; CDR3 protein: CASSESGRAYNEQFF; CDR3 DNA: TGTGCCAGCAGCGAAAGCGGGAGGGCCTACAATGAGCAGTTCTTC
clone size: -; J gene: TRBJ1-1; D gene: -; V gene: TRBV7-3; CDR3 protein: CASSPDGDTEAFF; CDR3 DNA: TGTGCCAGCAGCCCGGACGGTGACACTGAAGCTTTCTTT
clone size: -; J gene: TRBJ1-2; D gene: TRBD1; V gene: TRBV25-1; CDR3 protein: CASSESAGGFYGYTF; CDR3 DNA: TGTGCCAGCAGTGAATCGGCAGGGGGCTTTTATGGCTACACCTTC
clone size: -; J gene: TRBJ1-5; D gene: TRBD1; V gene: TRBV28; CDR3 protein: CATRDRGDLMQPQHF; CDR3 DNA: TGTGCTACCAGGGACAGGGGGGACTTGATGCAGCCCCAGCATTTT
clone size: -; J gene: TRBJ2-3; D gene: -; V gene: TRBV9; CDR3 protein: CASSVEGYYTDTQYF; CDR3 DNA: TGTGCCAGCAGCGTAGAGGGCTATTACACAGATACGCAGTATTTT
clone size: -; J gene: TRBJ2-5; D gene: -; V gene: TRBV19; CDR3 protein: CASSIAGRGEQETQYF; CDR3 DNA: TGTGCCAGTAGTATTGCGGGCAGGGGCGAGCAAGAGACCCAGTACTTC
clone size: -; J gene: TRBJ2-7; D gene: -; V gene: TRBV27; CDR3 protein: CASSLTGADEQYF; CDR3 DNA: TGTGCCAGCAGTTTAACGGGAGCGGACGAGCAGTACTTC
clone size: -; J gene: TRBJ2-1; D gene: -; V gene: TRBV14; CDR3 protein: CASSQGTPDGIYNEQFF; CDR3 DNA: TGTGCCAGCAGCCAAGGGACTCCCGACGGGATCTACAATGAGCAGTTCTTC
clone size: -; J gene: TRBJ1-1; D gene: -; V gene: TRBV7-9; CDR3 protein: CASSQALEAFF; CDR3 DNA: TGTGCCAGCAGCCAGGCACTTGAAGCTTTCTTT
clone size: -; J gene: TRBJ2-7; D gene: TRBD1; V gene: TRBV5-6; CDR3 protein: CASSNSGTGLHEQYF; CDR3 DNA: TGTGCCAGCAGCAACTCCGGGACAGGCCTCCACGAGCAGTACTTC
clone size: -; J gene: TRBJ2-1; D gene: TRBD2; V gene: TRBV16; CDR3 protein: CASLKGLAGRYNEQFF; CDR3 DNA: TGTGCCAGCCTTAAGGGACTAGCGGGACGATACAATGAGCAGTTCTTC
clone size: -; J gene: TRBJ2-7; D gene: -; V gene: TRBV11-3; CDR3 protein: CASSLTRDTGSEQYF; CDR3 DNA: TGTGCCAGCAGCCTCACGCGGGACACTGGAAGCGAGCAGTACTTC
clone size: -; J gene: TRBJ2-1; D gene: TRBD2; V gene: TRBV2; CDR3 protein: CASSVRGLAVYNEQFF; CDR3 DNA: TGTGCCAGCAGTGTCCGTGGGCTAGCGGTTTACAATGAGCAGTTCTTC
clone size: -; J gene: TRBJ1-3; D gene: TRBD1; V gene: TRBV2; CDR3 protein: CASSGDRLGGNTIYF; CDR3 DNA: TGTGCCAGCAGTGGGGACAGGCTCGGCGGAAACACCATATATTTT
clone size: -; J gene: TRBJ2-1; D gene: -; V gene: TRBV5-1; CDR3 protein: CASSFVGSGRPHEQFF; CDR3 DNA: TGCGCCAGCAGCTTTGTGGGGAGCGGGCGACCTCATGAGCAGTTCTTC
clone size: once; J gene: TRBJ2-5; D gene: -; V gene: TRBV29-1; CDR3 protein: CSVVGQTSQETQYF; CDR3 DNA: TGCAGCGTTGTCGGACAGACATCCCAAGAGACCCAGTACTTC
clone size: -; J gene: TRBJ2-7; D gene: TRBD2; V gene: TRBV6-5; CDR3 protein: CASKEGLVSYEQYF; CDR3 DNA: TGTGCCAGCAAGGAGGGACTAGTCTCCTACGAGCAGTACTTC
clone size: -; J gene: TRBJ1-2; D gene: -; V gene: TRBV7-9; CDR3 protein: CASSPERQRGYTF; CDR3 DNA: TGTGCCAGCAGCCCGGAACGTCAGAGAGGCTACACCTTC
clone size: -; J gene: TRBJ2-7; D gene: -; V gene: TRBV4-2; CDR3 protein: CASSQDWGVRSYEQYF; CDR3 DNA: TGTGCCAGCAGCCAAGATTGGGGAGTCCGCTCCTACGAGCAGTACTTC
clone size: -; J gene: TRBJ1-1; D gene: -; V gene: TRBV9; CDR3 protein: CASSVGKGPNTEAFF; CDR3 DNA: TGTGCCAGCAGCGTAGGGAAGGGCCCGAACACTGAAGCTTTCTTT
clone size: -; J gene: TRBJ1-2; D gene: -; V gene: TRBV6-4; CDR3 protein: CASSDDTEEGYGYTF; CDR3 DNA: TGTGCCAGCAGTGATGACACAGAGGAGGGCTATGGCTACACCTTC
clone size: -; J gene: TRBJ2-1; D gene: -; V gene: TRBV29-1; CDR3 protein: CSVVLMGGSSYNEQFF; CDR3 DNA: TGCAGCGTTGTTCTCATGGGAGGCAGCTCCTACAATGAGCAGTTCTTC
clone size: once; J gene: TRBJ2-2; D gene: -; V gene: TRBV27; CDR3 protein: CASSLSGAGELFF; CDR3 DNA: TGTGCCAGCAGTTTATCCGGGGCCGGGGAGCTGTTTTTT
clone size: -; J gene: TRBJ2-1; D gene: TRBD2; V gene: TRBV19; CDR3 protein: CASSIRLAGMMNEQFF; CDR3 DNA: TGTGCCAGTAGTATAAGATTAGCGGGAATGATGAATGAGCAGTTCTTC
clone size: -; J gene: TRBJ1-2; D gene: -; V gene: TRBV21-1; CDR3 protein: CASSNRRDTKNYGYTF; CDR3 DNA: TGTGCCAGCAGCAACCGGAGGGACACCAAGAACTATGGCTACACCTTC
clone size: -; J gene: TRBJ1-1; D gene: -; V gene: TRBV7-9; CDR3 protein: CASSDTGGTEAFF; CDR3 DNA: TGTGCCAGCAGCGACACCGGGGGTACTGAAGCTTTCTTT
clone size: once; J gene: TRBJ1-2; D gene: -; V gene: TRBV28; CDR3 protein: CASSLGGREYGYTF; CDR3 DNA: TGTGCCAGCAGTTTAGGGGGTAGAGAGTATGGCTACACCTTC
clone size: -; J gene: TRBJ2-7; D gene: -; V gene: TRBV5-8; CDR3 protein: CASSLISLAPGESYEQYF; CDR3 DNA: TGTGCCAGCAGCTTGATTTCTCTGGCCCCCGGGGAATCCTACGAGCAGTACTTC
clone size: -; J gene: TRBJ1-1; D gene: -; V gene: TRBV6-5; CDR3 protein: CASSSGMNTEAFF; CDR3 DNA: TGTGCCAGCAGTTCCGGCATGAACACTGAAGCTTTCTTT
clone size: -; J gene: TRBJ2-7; D gene: -; V gene: TRBV2; CDR3 protein: CASRARPSILSYEQYF; CDR3 DNA: TGTGCCAGCAGGGCCCGGCCTAGCATACTAAGCTACGAGCAGTACTTC
clone size: -; J gene: TRBJ2-3; D gene: -; V gene: TRBV29-1; CDR3 protein: CSVEAGVDFSSTDTQYF; CDR3 DNA: TGCAGCGTTGAAGCGGGAGTCGACTTCTCTAGCACAGATACGCAGTATTTT
clone size: -; J gene: TRBJ2-1; D gene: TRBD2; V gene: TRBV9; CDR3 protein: CASGVFTGGVTYNEQFF; CDR3 DNA: TGTGCCAGCGGCGTATTTACGGGAGGAGTCACCTACAATGAGCAGTTCTTC
clone size: once; J gene: TRBJ1-1; D gene: -; V gene: TRBV27; CDR3 protein: CASSLNTEAFF; CDR3 DNA: TGTGCCAGCAGTTTAAACACTGAAGCTTTCTTT
clone size: -; J gene: TRBJ2-5; D gene: -; V gene: TRBV27; CDR3 protein: CASSPSYFALAGETQYF; CDR3 DNA: TGTGCCAGCAGCCCTTCATACTTCGCGCTGGCAGGAGAGACCCAGTACTTC
clone size: -; J gene: TRBJ1-5; D gene: -; V gene: TRBV27; CDR3 protein: CASSSRDPGGNQPQHF; CDR3 DNA: TGTGCCAGCAGTTCCCGGGACCCGGGAGGCAATCAGCCCCAGCATTTT
clone size: -; J gene: TRBJ2-1; D gene: -; V gene: TRBV9; CDR3 protein: CASSDERYEQFF; CDR3 DNA: TGTGCCAGCAGCGACGAACGGTATGAGCAGTTCTTC
clone size: -; J gene: TRBJ1-6; D gene: TRBD1; V gene: TRBV27; CDR3 protein: CASSSTGSNSPLHF; CDR3 DNA: TGTGCCAGCAGTTCGACAGGGAGTAATTCACCCCTCCACTTT
clone size: -; J gene: TRBJ2-7; D gene: -; V gene: TRBV27; CDR3 protein: CASSHGQTYEQYF; CDR3 DNA: TGTGCCAGCAGTCACGGACAGACCTACGAGCAGTACTTC
clone size: -; J gene: TRBJ2-7; D gene: TRBD2; V gene: TRBV11-1; CDR3 protein: CASSREGTSLEQYF; CDR3 DNA: TGTGCCAGCAGCCGGGAGGGGACCTCCCTCGAGCAGTACTTC
clone size: -; J gene: TRBJ2-3; D gene: TRBD2; V gene: TRBV28; CDR3 protein: CASSFRGRRSTDTQYF; CDR3 DNA: TGTGCCAGCAGTTTCCGCGGGAGGAGAAGCACAGATACGCAGTATTTT
clone size: -; J gene: TRBJ1-2; D gene: TRBD1; V gene: TRBV19; CDR3 protein: CASSIDPGQGGNYGYTF; CDR3 DNA: TGTGCCAGTAGTATAGATCCCGGACAGGGTGGGAACTATGGCTACACCTTC
clone size: -; J gene: TRBJ1-5; D gene: -; V gene: TRBV27; CDR3 protein: CASSLSGVYQPQHF; CDR3 DNA: TGTGCCAGCAGTTTATCAGGGGTCTATCAGCCCCAGCATTTT
clone size: -; J gene: TRBJ1-1; D gene: -; V gene: TRBV19; CDR3 protein: CATGPGGAEAFF; CDR3 DNA: TGTGCCACGGGGCCTGGAGGCGCTGAAGCTTTCTTT
clone size: -; J gene: TRBJ2-2; D gene: -; V gene: TRBV7-9; CDR3 protein: CASSFDRNTGELFF; CDR3 DNA: TGTGCCAGCAGCTTCGACCGAAACACCGGGGAGCTGTTTTTT
clone size: -; J gene: TRBJ2-5; D gene: -; V gene: TRBV28; CDR3 protein: CASRPTEQETQYF; CDR3 DNA: TGTGCCAGCAGACCCACAGAACAAGAGACCCAGTACTTC
clone size: once; J gene: TRBJ1-1; D gene: -; V gene: TRBV14; CDR3 protein: CASSQVPISSRVKAFF; CDR3 DNA: TGTGCCAGCAGCCAAGTTCCGATTTCGTCACGGGTAAAGGCTTTCTTT
clone size: -; J gene: TRBJ2-2; D gene: -; V gene: TRBV5-8; CDR3 protein: CASSLAANTGELFF; CDR3 DNA: TGTGCCAGCAGCCTAGCTGCAAACACCGGGGAGCTGTTTTTT
clone size: -; J gene: TRBJ1-6; D gene: -; V gene: TRBV13; CDR3 protein: CASSLGPSPLHF; CDR3 DNA: TGTGCCAGCAGCTTAGGGCCATCACCCCTCCACTTT